The clone carrying this TCR beta chain was found once. This entry is derived from a study of blood T cell repertoires in COVID-19. Study background: From the United States, Italy and Spain came samples of acute and convalescent COVID-19. In each case, the material was cDNA or gDNA derived from T cells, B-cell-depleted T cells, or PBMCs.

As originally analysed: Estimation of nucleated cell counts relied on the amplification of reference gene primers. Generated by immunoSEQ multiplex PCR, the TCRdb table keeps only in-frame clones and is missing some. The V and J calls and the clone size are those of that table, but D and trimming were determined from the DNA. The data hold some 48,000 clones, with roughly 87% observed a single time. Trimming at V came to 5 bases and at J to 3 bases, leaving 3 bases not matched to a gene. CDR3 length: 14 residues. The germline gives CDR1 MNHEY, CDR2 SVGAGI. This chain joins TRBV6-5 and TRBJ2-1; 8 bases align to TRBD2. The receptor comes from a woman older than 75 in a cohort sampled during active or convalescent COVID-19. Material for sequencing was peripheral blood. The CDR3 DNA reads as TGTGCCAGCAGTATAGCGGGGAGCTACAATGAGCAGTTCTTC. It translates to CASSIAGSYNEQFF.